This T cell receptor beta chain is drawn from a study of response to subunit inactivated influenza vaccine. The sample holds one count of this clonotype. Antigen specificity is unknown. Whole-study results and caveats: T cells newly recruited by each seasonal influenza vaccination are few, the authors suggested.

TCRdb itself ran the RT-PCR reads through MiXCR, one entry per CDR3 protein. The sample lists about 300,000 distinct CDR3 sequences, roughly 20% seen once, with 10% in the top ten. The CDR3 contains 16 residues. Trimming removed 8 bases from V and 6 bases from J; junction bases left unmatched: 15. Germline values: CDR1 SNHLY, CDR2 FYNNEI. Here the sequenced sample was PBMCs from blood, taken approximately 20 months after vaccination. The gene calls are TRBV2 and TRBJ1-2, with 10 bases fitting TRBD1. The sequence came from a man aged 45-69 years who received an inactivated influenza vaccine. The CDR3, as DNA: TGTGCCAGCTGGGACAGGGGAGGTCGAGGTGATCATGGCTACACCTTC. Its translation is CASWDRGGRGDHGYTF.